One and the same sample provided the 27 T cell receptor beta chains below, sequenced in a study of blood T cell repertoires in COVID-19 (dated by TCRdb to the early 2020s). Libraries were prepared through the immunoSEQ multiplex PCR assay. In TCRdb, the immuneACCESS table is reduced to in-frame sequences with V and J assigned. These tables do not hold every clone; where another copy was compared, an unresolved V gene accounts for under half, and the others remain unexplained. This sample is represented by under 200,000 clones; 88% of them were singletons. The ten biggest clones cover roughly 6% of the sample. Sequenced: peripheral blood. The origin of the receptors is a man aged 35-49 years with active or convalescent COVID-19.

The V gene is TRBV5-8, the J gene TRBJ1-6; D is undetermined. This CDR3 region has 14 residues. V was cut by 2 bases and J by 6 bases, with 9 bases left in between. Germline loops: CDR1 SGHTS, CDR2 YDEGEE. The CDR3, as DNA: TGTGCCAGCAGCTTCTGGGCAGTTAATTCACCCCTCCACTTT. The encoded protein is CASSFWAVNSPLHF.

J is TRBJ1-6 and V is TRBV19, with 7 bases fitting TRBD1. Germline V gives CDR1 LNHDA, CDR2 SQIVND (reference sequence). After removal of 7 bases from V and 7 bases from J, the junction contained 10 bases not matched to a gene. The CDR3 has 15 amino acids. CDR3 DNA sequence: TGTGCCAGTAAGTCATTGGGGACAGCGAATTCACCCCTCCACTTT. Encoded protein: CASKSLGTANSPLHF.

The chain combines TRBV3-1 (or the pseudogene TRBV3-2) with TRBJ1-1; D not resolved. V was cut by 4 bases and J by 1 base, with 16 bases left in between. The CDR3 is made up of 16 amino acids. Germline lookup yields CDR1 LGHDT and CDR2 YNNKEL (reference sequence). The CDR3 sequence: CASSRREGLWNTEAFF. The CDR3, as DNA: TGTGCCAGCAGCCGACGGGAGGGTTTGTGGAACACTGAAGCTTTCTTT.

This clone was seen at least ten times. Other DNA sequences in the same sample also yield this CDR3. The DNA for the CDR3 is TGTGCCAGCAGTGAACGGAGGAACTATGGCTACACCTTC. This encodes CASSERRNYGYTF. The rearrangement joins TRBV6-1 to TRBJ1-2; D remains ambiguous. Germline values: CDR1 MNHNS, CDR2 SASEGT. V was pared by 2 bases and J by 2 bases, with 6 bases between. The CDR3 extends over 13 amino acids.

The V call is TRBV5-6, the J call TRBJ1-1, with no clear D. The V and J ends lost 1 base and 1 base respectively, with 8 bases between them. CDR1 is SGHDT, CDR2 YYEEEE, per germline. This CDR3 has 14 amino acids. CDR3 residues: CASSLRFPNTEAFF. In DNA form, the CDR3 reads TGTGCCAGCAGCTTGCGTTTCCCGAACACTGAAGCTTTCTTT.

The chain's CDR3 is CASSRRTGGSYEQYF. CDR3 nucleotide sequence: TGTGCCAGCAGTCGTAGGACAGGGGGCTCCTACGAGCAGTACTTC. This chain links TRBV6-5 with TRBJ2-7; 10 bases align to TRBD1. The V segment lost 5 bases and the J segment 0 bases; nucleotides outside the gene matches: 4. CDR1 and CDR2 (germline): MNHEY, SVGAGI. The length of the CDR3 is 15 residues.

The rearrangement uses TRBV3-1 (or the pseudogene TRBV3-2) and TRBJ1-2; D may be TRBD1 (5 bases). CDR3 length equals 15 residues. V was shortened by 4 bases and J by 8 bases, with 20 bases between the two germline ends. Germline loops: CDR1 LGHDT, CDR2 YNNKEL (reference sequence). CDR3 DNA sequence: TGTGCCAGCAGCCCCCGTGGCGGGGTTCGGGGGGGCTACACCTTC. Translation gives CASSPRGGVRGGYTF.

V gene TRBV3-1 (or the pseudogene TRBV3-2) combines with J gene TRBJ1-1; 8 nucleotides align to TRBD1. The CDR3 is 15 residues long. V was pared by 3 bases and J by 3 bases, with 6 bases of the junction left unmatched. Germline CDR1 and CDR2: LGHDT and YNNKEL (reference sequence). CDR3 in amino acids: CASSHEQGGHTEAFF. In DNA, the CDR3 is TGTGCCAGCAGCCACGAACAGGGGGGACACACTGAAGCTTTCTTT.

This clone was recorded a few times. The V gene is TRBV19, the J gene TRBJ1-3; 7 bases are shared with TRBD1. V lost 7 bases to trimming and J lost 0 bases; unmatched junction nucleotides: 6. CDR1 and CDR2 from the germline V gene are LNHDA and SQIVND (reference sequence). The CDR3 is 15 amino acids. In DNA, the CDR3 is TGTGCCAGTAAGGACAGGACGAACTCTGGAAACACCATATATTTT. Translating it yields CASKDRTNSGNTIYF.

This clone has only one observation. The genes are TRBV24-1 and TRBJ2-1; 10 nucleotides match TRBD2. The V segment lost 3 bases and the J segment 7 bases; nucleotides outside the gene matches: 5. This CDR3 has 15 amino acids. Germline assignment: CDR1 KGHDR and CDR2 SFDVKD. The CDR3 loop reads CATSDLGLAENEQFF. The CDR3 bases are TGTGCCACCAGTGATCTCGGACTAGCGGAAAATGAGCAGTTCTTC.

J is TRBJ1-3 and V is TRBV5-3; a possible D gene is TRBD1 (6 bases). TRBV5-3 has ORF status, its function being uncertain. V gave up 4 bases and J gave up 0 bases, with 14 bases separating them. The CDR3 is made up of 16 amino acids. CDR3 residues: CARSVGTGFSGNTIYF. CDR3 nucleotide sequence: TGTGCCAGAAGCGTGGGAACAGGGTTCTCTGGAAACACCATATATTTT.

The gene calls are TRBV2 and TRBJ1-3, with 7 bases fitting TRBD1. The CDR3 totals 13 residues. Trimming removed 11 bases from V and 3 bases from J; junction bases left unmatched: 7. Germline V gene data show CDR1 as SNHLY and CDR2 as FYNNEI. In DNA, the CDR3 is TGTGCCGGTACCGGGACAGTTGGAAACACCATATATTTT. Translating gives CAGTGTVGNTIYF.

This clone has only one observation. This chain connects TRBV15 to TRBJ2-2, with TRBD1 matching 7 bases. Germline loops: CDR1 LNHNV, CDR2 YYDKDF (reference sequence). The CDR3 spans 15 residues. With 0 bases clipped from V and 8 bases from J, the junction kept 6 bases outside the gene matches. The CDR3 nucleotides are TGTGCCACCAGCAGAGATCGACAGGGAAGGGGGGAGCTGTTTTTT. It codes for CATSRDRQGRGELFF.

The V and J genes are TRBV7-2 and TRBJ2-3; D gene unclear. Looked up from germline, CDR1 is SGHTA and CDR2 is FQGNSA. V lost 1 base and J lost 5, with 4 bases in between. There are 12 residues in the CDR3. CDR3 bases: TGTGCCAGCAGCTTAGTCAAAGATACGCAGTATTTT. Translated: CASSLVKDTQYF.

V and J are TRBV7-9 and TRBJ1-1; 7 nucleotides line up with TRBD1. Germline V gene lookup returns CDR1 SEHNR and CDR2 FQNEAQ (reference sequence). The length of the CDR3 is 13 residues. Germline trimming cut 1 base from V and 6 bases from J; bases unmatched to any gene: 2. This CDR3 is CASSLERGPEAFF. CDR3 nucleotide sequence: TGTGCCAGCAGCTTAGAAAGGGGGCCTGAAGCTTTCTTT.

Only a few counts were recorded for this clone. The chain recombines TRBV19 with TRBJ1-3, with 8 bases fitting TRBD1. The CDR3 spans 15 residues. V was clipped by 6 bases and J by 0 bases; unmatched bases: 4. The V gene's germline CDR1 is LNHDA and CDR2 SQIVND (reference sequence). The DNA of the CDR3 is TGTGCCAGTAGAAAAGGGACAGGCTCTGGAAACACCATATATTTT. This codes for CASRKGTGSGNTIYF.

In this sample, this clone turned up many times. The V gene is TRBV4-1, the J gene TRBJ2-7; 7 bases align to TRBD1. V lost 0 bases and J lost 1; bases outside the gene matches: 3. The CDR3 is 15 residues long. CDR1 is MGHRA and CDR2 is YSYEKL in the germline V gene. CDR3 in DNA: TGCGCCAGCAGCCAAGAGGGACAGCTATCCTACGAGCAGTACTTC. It translates to CASSQEGQLSYEQYF.

The chain has TRBV5-4 and TRBJ1-2, with TRBD1 identical over 7 bases. V trimming: 3 bases; J trimming: 6 bases; junction bases outside the gene matches: 14. The CDR3 spans 16 residues. The germline CDR1 and CDR2 sequences are SGHNT and YYREEE (reference sequence). The CDR3 is CASSYKNARTGDGYTF. CDR3 nucleotides: TGTGCCAGCAGCTACAAGAATGCCCGGACAGGCGATGGCTACACCTTC.

V is TRBV19 and J is TRBJ2-7, with TRBD1 identical over 10 bases. The CDR3 totals 13 residues. Germline V lookup: CDR1 LNHDA, CDR2 SQIVND (reference sequence). V lost 10 bases to trimming and J lost 0 bases; unmatched junction nucleotides: 3. The CDR3 sequence: CATGQGDSYEQYF. Written as DNA, the CDR3 is TGTGCCACCGGACAGGGGGACTCCTACGAGCAGTACTTC.

This clone was recorded only once. This sequence joins TRBV18 and TRBJ1-2; 7 bases fit TRBD1. Germline values: CDR1 KGHSH, CDR2 LQKENI. Trimming cost V 5 bases and J 0 bases; bases outside gene matches: 3. The CDR3 loop spans 14 amino acids. In DNA form, the CDR3 reads TGTGCCAGCTCAGACAGGGCATCTAACTATGGCTACACCTTC. As protein: CASSDRASNYGYTF. Drawing the rest from reference TRBV18 and TRBJ1-2, the complete variable domain is NAGVMQNPRHLVRRRGQEARLRCSPMKGHSHVYWYRQLPEEGLKFMVYLQKENIIDESGMPKERFSAEFPKEGPSILRIQQVVRGDSAAYFCASSDRASNYGYTFGSGTRLTVV.

This chain uses TRBV12-5 with TRBJ2-7, with D perhaps matching TRBD2 (5 bases). Deletions cut 7 bases from V and 4 bases from J, with 14 bases between. CDR1 LGHNT and CDR2 FRNRAP come from the germline V gene. CDR3 length equals 13 residues. The CDR3 is CASARGYPYEQYF. Written as DNA, the CDR3 is TGTGCTAGTGCCCGGGGATACCCTTACGAGCAGTACTTC.

The chain combines TRBV28 with TRBJ2-2; D is perhaps TRBD1 (6 bases). CDR3 length equals 14 residues. Germline CDR1 and CDR2: MDHEN and SYDVKM. V was clipped by 3 bases and J by 4 bases, with 9 bases between them. The DNA of the CDR3 is TGTGCCAGCAGTTTGGGCAGGGGCACCGGGGAGCTGTTTTTT. Amino acids: CASSLGRGTGELFF.

The CDR3 protein is CASALESSHEQYF. The CDR3 nucleotides read TGTGCCTCTGCGCTGGAGAGTTCCCACGAGCAGTACTTC. The chain uses TRBV6-5 and TRBJ2-7; D is uncertain. The CDR3 consists of 13 residues. CDR1 is MNHEY and CDR2 is SVGAGI in the germline V gene. V shed 11 bases and J shed 5 bases, with 19 bases lying between them.

This clone was detected only a few times. The V gene is TRBV2, the J gene TRBJ2-1; TRBD2 might be the D (5 bases). CDR3 size: 13 residues. The V gene's germline CDR1 is SNHLY and CDR2 FYNNEI. Trimming left V 2 bases short and J 5 bases short, with 7 bases between. Here the CDR3 DNA reads TGTGCCAGCAGTGAACCCGGGGACAATGAGCAGTTCTTC. This encodes CASSEPGDNEQFF.

The CDR3 is CAISGTSGRNEQFF. CDR3 coding DNA: TGTGCCATCAGTGGAACTAGCGGGAGGAATGAGCAGTTCTTC. J is TRBJ2-1 and V is TRBV10-3; 12 bases line up with TRBD2. The germline V gene has CDR1 ENHRY and CDR2 SYGVKD. The CDR3 is 14 amino acids. J gave up 7 bases and V 4 bases, and 2 bases lay outside the gene matches.

There are a few counts of this clone. In nucleotides, the CDR3 is TGTGCCAGCAGTGCCAGGGGTGAGGAAACCGGGGAGCTGTTTTTT. Amino acids: CASSARGEETGELFF. The chain carries TRBV6-6 and TRBJ2-2; D is possibly TRBD1 (6 bases). CDR1 MNHNY and CDR2 SVGAGI come from the germline V gene (reference sequence). Trimming removed 5 bases at V and 5 bases at J, with 15 bases between. The CDR3 length is 15 residues.

The chain employs TRBV30 and TRBJ1-6; D is perhaps TRBD1 (6 bases). Trimming shortened V by 5 bases and J by 7 bases, and 15 bases separated the two germline ends. The germline CDR1 and CDR2 sequences are GTSNPN and SVGIG (reference sequence). This CDR3 spans 14 amino acids. In DNA form, the CDR3 reads TGTGCCTGGCGTCTTTACACAGGGAATTCACCCCTCCACTTT. Translation gives CAWRLYTGNSPLHF.